Sequencing of this TCR beta chain was carried out in a study of cytomegalovirus exposure and HLA in healthy donors. Findings and limits, study-wide: In vitro, a few CMV-associated chains proved specific for CMV antigens. The tendency of first-cohort TCR clusters to co-occur in the roughly 130 validation repertoires emerged from a later analysis.

This table comes from immunoSEQ multiplex PCR, and its TCRdb copy is limited to in-frame clones, with some not included. Of about 120,000 clones in the sample, more than 85% are singletons; the top ten hold about 4.1%. Germline-derived CDR1 and CDR2 are MNHNS and SASEGT. Trimming left V 2 bases short and J 7 bases short, with 13 bases between. The length of the CDR3 is 14 residues. As concerns this clone: The antigen is undetermined.

The chain has TRBV6-1 and TRBJ2-3; weak D call: TRBD1 (6 bases). This receptor was identified in a young man in good health and CMV-seropositive. Sequenced material: PBMCs. The CDR3 loop reads CASSESQGHHTQYF. The CDR3 coding sequence is TGTGCCAGCAGTGAAAGTCAGGGGCACCATACGCAGTATTTT.